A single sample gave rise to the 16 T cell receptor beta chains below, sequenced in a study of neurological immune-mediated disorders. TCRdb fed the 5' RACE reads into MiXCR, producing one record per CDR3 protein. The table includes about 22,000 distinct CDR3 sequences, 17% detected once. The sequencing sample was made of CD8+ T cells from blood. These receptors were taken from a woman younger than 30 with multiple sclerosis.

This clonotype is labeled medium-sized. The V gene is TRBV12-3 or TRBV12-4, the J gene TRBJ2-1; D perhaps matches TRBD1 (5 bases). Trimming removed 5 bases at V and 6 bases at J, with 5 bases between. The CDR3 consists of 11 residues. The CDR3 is CASSQGNEQFF. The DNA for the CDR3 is TGTGCCAGCAGTCAGGGCAATGAGCAGTTCTTC.

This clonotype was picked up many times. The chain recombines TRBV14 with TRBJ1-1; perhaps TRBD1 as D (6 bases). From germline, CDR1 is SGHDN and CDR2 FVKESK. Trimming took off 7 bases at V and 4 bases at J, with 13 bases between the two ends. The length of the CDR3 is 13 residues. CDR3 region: CASTRGGLTEAFF. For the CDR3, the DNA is TGTGCCAGCACGCGCGGGGGGCTCACTGAAGCTTTCTTT.

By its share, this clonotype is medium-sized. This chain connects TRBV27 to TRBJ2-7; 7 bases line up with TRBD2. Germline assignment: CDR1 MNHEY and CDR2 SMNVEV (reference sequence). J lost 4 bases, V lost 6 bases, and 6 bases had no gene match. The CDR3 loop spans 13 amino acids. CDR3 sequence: CASRPTSFYEQYV. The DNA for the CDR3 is TGTGCCAGCAGACCGACTAGCTTTTACGAGCAGTACGTC.

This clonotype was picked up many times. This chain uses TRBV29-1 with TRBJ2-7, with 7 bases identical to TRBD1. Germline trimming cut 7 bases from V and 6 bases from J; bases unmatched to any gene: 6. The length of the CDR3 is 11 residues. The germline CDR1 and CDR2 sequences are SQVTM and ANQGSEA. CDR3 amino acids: CSGLQGSEQYV. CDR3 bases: TGCAGCGGCTTACAGGGGAGCGAGCAGTACGTC.

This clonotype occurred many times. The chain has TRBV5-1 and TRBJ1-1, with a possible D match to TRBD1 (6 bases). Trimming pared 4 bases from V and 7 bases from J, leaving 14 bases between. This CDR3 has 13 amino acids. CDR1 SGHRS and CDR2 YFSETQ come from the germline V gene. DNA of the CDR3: TGCGCCAGCAGCCTACCTCAGGGGCGTGAAGCTTTCTTT. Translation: CASSLPQGREAFF.

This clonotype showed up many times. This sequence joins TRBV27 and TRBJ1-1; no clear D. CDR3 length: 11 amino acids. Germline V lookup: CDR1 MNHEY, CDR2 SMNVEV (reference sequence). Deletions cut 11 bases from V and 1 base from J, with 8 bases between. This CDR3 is CAAVQNTEAFF. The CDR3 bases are TGTGCCGCGGTACAGAACACTGAAGCTTTCTTT.

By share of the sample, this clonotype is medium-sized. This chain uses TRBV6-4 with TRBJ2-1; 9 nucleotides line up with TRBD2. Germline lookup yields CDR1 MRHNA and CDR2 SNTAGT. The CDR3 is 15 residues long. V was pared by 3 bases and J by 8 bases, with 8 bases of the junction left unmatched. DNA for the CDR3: TGTGCCAGCAGTGAATTAGCGGGGGAGGTTGATGAGCAGTTCTTC. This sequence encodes CASSELAGEVDEQFF.

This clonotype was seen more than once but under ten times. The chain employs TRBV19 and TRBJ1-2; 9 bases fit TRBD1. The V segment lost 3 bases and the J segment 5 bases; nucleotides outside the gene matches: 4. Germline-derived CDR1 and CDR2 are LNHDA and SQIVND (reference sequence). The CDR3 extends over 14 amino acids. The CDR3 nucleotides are TGTGCCAGTAGTATCGGGACAGGGAGGTATGGCTACACCTTC. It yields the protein CASSIGTGRYGYTF.

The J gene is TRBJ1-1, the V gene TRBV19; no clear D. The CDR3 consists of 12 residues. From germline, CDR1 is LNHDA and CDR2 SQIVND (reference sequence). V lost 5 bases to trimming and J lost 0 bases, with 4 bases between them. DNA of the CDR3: TGTGCCAGTAGTTTCGTGAACACTGAAGCTTTCTTT. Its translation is CASSFVNTEAFF.

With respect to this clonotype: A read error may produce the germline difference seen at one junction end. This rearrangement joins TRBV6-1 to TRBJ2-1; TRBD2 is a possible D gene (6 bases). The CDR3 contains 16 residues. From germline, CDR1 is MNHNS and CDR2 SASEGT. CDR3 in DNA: TGTGACAGCAGTGAGGTCGGGAGTGTGGAGATCAATGAGCAGTTCTTC. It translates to CDSSEVGSVEINEQFF.

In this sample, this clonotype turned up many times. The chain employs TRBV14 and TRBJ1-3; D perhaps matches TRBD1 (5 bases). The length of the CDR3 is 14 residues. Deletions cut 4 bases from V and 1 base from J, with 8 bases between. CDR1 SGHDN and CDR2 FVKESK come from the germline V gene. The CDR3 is CASSLQGSGNTIYF. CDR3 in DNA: TGTGCCAGCAGCCTTCAGGGTTCTGGAAACACCATATATTTT.

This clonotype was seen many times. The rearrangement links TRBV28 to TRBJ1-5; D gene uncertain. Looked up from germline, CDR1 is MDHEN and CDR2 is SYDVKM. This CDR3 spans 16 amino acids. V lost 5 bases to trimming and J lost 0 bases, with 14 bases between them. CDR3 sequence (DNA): TGTGCCAGCAGTCCCCCGACACGGGATAGCAATCAGCCCCAGCATTTT. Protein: CASSPPTRDSNQPQHF. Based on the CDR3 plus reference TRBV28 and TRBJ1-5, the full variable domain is DVKVTQSSRYLVKRTGEKVFLECVQDMDHENMFWYRQDPGLGLRLIYFSYDVKMKEKGDIPEGYSVSREKKERFSLILESASTNQTSMYLCASSPPTRDSNQPQHFGDGTRLSIL.

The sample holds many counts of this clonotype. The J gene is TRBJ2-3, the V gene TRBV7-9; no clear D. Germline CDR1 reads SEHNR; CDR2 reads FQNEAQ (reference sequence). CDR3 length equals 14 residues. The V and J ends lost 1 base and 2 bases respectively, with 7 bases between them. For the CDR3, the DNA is TGTGCCAGCAGCTTAGGTACATACACAGATACGCAGTATTTT. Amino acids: CASSLGTYTDTQYF.

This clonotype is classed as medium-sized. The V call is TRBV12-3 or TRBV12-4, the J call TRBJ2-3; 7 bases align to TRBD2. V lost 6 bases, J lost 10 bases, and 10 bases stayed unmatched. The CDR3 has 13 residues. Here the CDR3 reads CASSIAGRPAQYF. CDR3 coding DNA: TGTGCCAGCAGCATAGCCGGGAGGCCGGCGCAGTATTTT.

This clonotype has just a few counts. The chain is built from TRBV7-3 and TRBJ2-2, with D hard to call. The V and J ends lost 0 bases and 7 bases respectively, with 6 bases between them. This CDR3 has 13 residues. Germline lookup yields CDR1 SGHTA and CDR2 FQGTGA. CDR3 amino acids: CASSLTWDGELFF. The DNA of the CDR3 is TGTGCCAGCAGCTTAACATGGGACGGGGAGCTGTTTTTT.

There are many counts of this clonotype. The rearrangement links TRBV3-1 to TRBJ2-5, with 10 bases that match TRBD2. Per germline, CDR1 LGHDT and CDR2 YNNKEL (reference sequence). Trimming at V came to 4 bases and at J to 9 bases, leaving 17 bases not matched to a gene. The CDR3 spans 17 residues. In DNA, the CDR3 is TGTGCCAGCAGCCCCGAGGAAGGACTAGCGGCCTCATTGCCCCAGTACTTC. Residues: CASSPEEGLAASLPQYF.